These T cell receptor beta chains were read from a single sample in a study of T cell repertoires in cytomegalovirus infection. TCRdb reanalysed the reads using MiXCR and keeps one entry per CDR3 protein. The repertoire holds 300,000 or so distinct CDR3 sequences, with 9.6% as singletons. Sequencing was done on a sample of PBMCs. The receptors stem from a human donor in good health (CMV status not recorded). Some clones in this sample may be carry-over from other donors' samples. CDR3s include the opening cysteine and the closing phenylalanine or tryptophan. D genes are given only for firm matches. Rows may omit the clone size; those that give it use once, few, many or a size class.

J gene: TRBJ2-1; V gene: TRBV9; clone size: many; D gene: -; CDR3 protein: CASSVRAQGNEQFF; CDR3 DNA: TGTGCCAGCAGCGTAAGAGCCCAAGGGAATGAGCAGTTCTTC
J gene: TRBJ1-5; V gene: TRBV20-1; clone size: few; D gene: -; CDR3 protein: CSASRRADQPQHF; CDR3 DNA: TGCAGTGCTAGCCGCAGGGCCGATCAGCCCCAGCATTTT
J gene: TRBJ2-1; V gene: TRBV7-3; clone size: -; D gene: TRBD2; CDR3 protein: CASSSRGGGTNNEQFF; CDR3 DNA: TGTGCCAGCAGCTCCCGGGGGGGGGGGACTAACAATGAGCAGTTCTTC
J gene: TRBJ1-1; V gene: TRBV6-2/TRBV6-3; clone size: many; D gene: TRBD1; CDR3 protein: CASSTRDRNTEAFF; CDR3 DNA: TGTGCCAGCAGCACCCGGGACAGGAACACTGAAGCTTTCTTT
J gene: TRBJ1-2; V gene: TRBV19; clone size: many; D gene: -; CDR3 protein: CASRGEDYGYTF; CDR3 DNA: TGTGCCAGTAGAGGGGAGGACTATGGCTACACCTTC
J gene: TRBJ1-1; V gene: TRBV12-3/TRBV12-4; clone size: many; D gene: -; CDR3 protein: CASSLDVGSEAFF; CDR3 DNA: TGTGCCAGCAGTTTAGACGTGGGGTCTGAAGCTTTCTTT
J gene: TRBJ2-1; V gene: TRBV5-1; clone size: many; D gene: TRBD1; CDR3 protein: CASSYRGFGNEQFF; CDR3 DNA: TGCGCCAGCAGCTACAGGGGTTTTGGCAATGAGCAGTTCTTC
J gene: TRBJ2-2; V gene: TRBV20-1; clone size: many; D gene: TRBD2; CDR3 protein: CSAPSGGPFTGELFF; CDR3 DNA: TGCAGTGCACCGAGCGGGGGCCCTTTCACCGGGGAGCTGTTTTTT
J gene: TRBJ2-5; V gene: TRBV7-2; clone size: few; D gene: TRBD2; CDR3 protein: CASSLRTSGGAETQYF; CDR3 DNA: TGTGCCAGCAGCTTGAGAACTAGCGGGGGGGCGGAGACCCAGTACTTC
J gene: TRBJ1-3; V gene: TRBV2; clone size: many; D gene: -; CDR3 protein: CASMGGGLGAGNTIYF; CDR3 DNA: TGTGCCAGCATGGGCGGCGGACTAGGGGCTGGAAACACCATATATTTT
J gene: TRBJ2-3; V gene: TRBV7-2; clone size: many; D gene: -; CDR3 protein: CASSLIGQGGDTQYF; CDR3 DNA: TGTGCCAGCAGCTTAATTGGGCAGGGGGGAGATACGCAGTATTTT
J gene: TRBJ1-2; V gene: TRBV20-1; clone size: many; D gene: -; CDR3 protein: CSARTDLPGYTF; CDR3 DNA: TGCAGTGCTAGAACCGACCTACCCGGCTACACCTTC
J gene: TRBJ1-1; V gene: TRBV29-1; clone size: many; D gene: -; CDR3 protein: CSVAHPRGSSEAFF; CDR3 DNA: TGCAGCGTTGCGCACCCCAGGGGTTCGTCTGAAGCTTTCTTT
J gene: TRBJ1-2; V gene: TRBV10-3; clone size: many; D gene: -; CDR3 protein: CAISEPDRSNYGYTF; CDR3 DNA: TGTGCCATCAGTGAGCCAGACCGATCTAACTATGGCTACACCTTC
J gene: TRBJ1-5; V gene: TRBV7-9; clone size: many; D gene: -; CDR3 protein: CASSLGGYQPQHF; CDR3 DNA: TGTGCCAGCAGCTTGGGGGGTTATCAGCCCCAGCATTTT
J gene: TRBJ2-1; V gene: TRBV20-1; clone size: -; D gene: TRBD2; CDR3 protein: CSAPGLAGGTYNEQFF; CDR3 DNA: TGCAGTGCTCCCGGACTAGCGGGGGGGACCTACAATGAGCAGTTCTTC
J gene: TRBJ2-7; V gene: TRBV5-1; clone size: few; D gene: TRBD1; CDR3 protein: CASTPGQAYEQYF; CDR3 DNA: TGCGCCAGCACCCCGGGACAGGCCTACGAGCAGTACTTC
J gene: TRBJ2-6; V gene: TRBV6-1; clone size: many; D gene: -; CDR3 protein: CASSSLRGSAGANVLTF; CDR3 DNA: TGTGCCAGCAGTTCCCTCAGGGGCTCGGCTGGGGCCAACGTCCTGACTTTC
J gene: TRBJ2-7; V gene: TRBV2; clone size: -; D gene: TRBD2; CDR3 protein: CASSATSGGPRRTHSYEQYF; CDR3 DNA: TGTGCCAGCAGTGCGACTAGCGGGGGACCCCGCCGGACCCACTCCTACGAGCAGTACTTC
J gene: TRBJ2-7; V gene: TRBV7-9; clone size: -; D gene: -; CDR3 protein: CASSLTSGPVSEQYF; CDR3 DNA: TGTGCCAGCAGTCTAACGAGTGGGCCGGTAAGCGAGCAGTACTTC
J gene: TRBJ2-5; V gene: TRBV6-2/TRBV6-3; clone size: many; D gene: -; CDR3 protein: CASSSQRLGQETQYF; CDR3 DNA: TGTGCCAGCAGTTCACAGCGTTTGGGGCAAGAGACCCAGTACTTC
J gene: TRBJ2-1; V gene: TRBV4-2; clone size: many; D gene: TRBD1; CDR3 protein: CASSLEAGTGGLSGQFF; CDR3 DNA: TGTGCCAGCAGCCTTGAGGCCGGGACAGGGGGCCTAAGTGGGCAGTTCTTC
J gene: TRBJ1-5; V gene: TRBV29-1; clone size: -; D gene: TRBD1; CDR3 protein: CSVEQGANQPQHF; CDR3 DNA: TGCAGCGTTGAACAGGGGGCGAATCAGCCCCAGCATTTT
J gene: TRBJ2-4; V gene: TRBV5-4; clone size: few; D gene: TRBD2; CDR3 protein: CASSLGLAGAGAKNIQYF; CDR3 DNA: TGTGCCAGCAGCTTGGGGCTAGCGGGGGCCGGAGCCAAAAACATTCAGTACTTC
J gene: TRBJ2-2; V gene: TRBV6-5; clone size: -; D gene: -; CDR3 protein: CASIPSWGPNTGELFF; CDR3 DNA: TGTGCCAGCATCCCCTCTTGGGGGCCCAACACCGGGGAGCTGTTTTTT
J gene: TRBJ2-7; V gene: TRBV14; clone size: few; D gene: -; CDR3 protein: CASSHMGPYEQYF; CDR3 DNA: TGTGCCAGCAGCCATATGGGTCCCTACGAGCAGTACTTC
J gene: TRBJ1-1; V gene: TRBV7-9; clone size: many; D gene: -; CDR3 protein: CASSGSRDGMNTEAFF; CDR3 DNA: TGTGCCAGCAGCGGAAGCCGGGACGGCATGAACACTGAAGCTTTCTTT
J gene: TRBJ2-2; V gene: TRBV19; clone size: many; D gene: -; CDR3 protein: CASTAGAGVTGELFF; CDR3 DNA: TGTGCCAGTACCGCCGGGGCCGGCGTGACCGGGGAGCTGTTTTTT
J gene: TRBJ1-1; V gene: TRBV3-1; clone size: -; D gene: -; CDR3 protein: CASSQDRVGAFF; CDR3 DNA: TGTGCCAGCAGCCAAGATCGGGTTGGGGCTTTCTTT
J gene: TRBJ2-1; V gene: TRBV3-1; clone size: -; D gene: -; CDR3 protein: CASSPLRDRASEQFF; CDR3 DNA: TGTGCCAGCAGCCCCCTACGGGACCGGGCAAGTGAGCAGTTCTTC
J gene: TRBJ2-4; V gene: TRBV7-2; clone size: many; D gene: -; CDR3 protein: CASSLEVGTKNIQYF; CDR3 DNA: TGTGCCAGCAGCTTAGAGGTTGGGACCAAAAACATTCAGTACTTC
J gene: TRBJ1-2; V gene: TRBV14; clone size: few; D gene: -; CDR3 protein: CASSQVRGYGYTF; CDR3 DNA: TGTGCCAGCAGCCAAGTCCGGGGCTATGGCTACACCTTC
J gene: TRBJ2-3; V gene: TRBV20-1; clone size: few; D gene: TRBD2; CDR3 protein: CSASSTSGESTDTQYF; CDR3 DNA: TGCAGTGCTAGTTCGACTAGCGGGGAGAGCACAGATACGCAGTATTTT
J gene: TRBJ2-5; V gene: TRBV28; clone size: many; D gene: TRBD2; CDR3 protein: CASSSRGGHGKTQYF; CDR3 DNA: TGTGCCAGCAGTTCTCGGGGGGGTCATGGGAAGACCCAGTACTTC
J gene: TRBJ1-1; V gene: TRBV19; clone size: many; D gene: -; CDR3 protein: CASSMYGKDTEAFF; CDR3 DNA: TGTGCCAGTAGTATGTACGGGAAGGACACTGAAGCTTTCTTT
J gene: TRBJ1-5; V gene: TRBV19; clone size: many; D gene: -; CDR3 protein: CASSIGGAARGQPQHF; CDR3 DNA: TGTGCCAGTAGTATTGGGGGGGCTGCCAGGGGTCAGCCCCAGCATTTT